The present TCR beta chain was sequenced within a study of shared T cell receptors in the human thymus. This table comes from immunoSEQ multiplex PCR, and its TCRdb copy is limited to in-frame clones, with some not included. This table has 700,000 or so clones, around 85% appearing once. Trimming pared 3 bases from V and 10 bases from J, leaving 15 bases between. Looked up from germline, CDR1 is MGHDK and CDR2 is SYGVNS. CDR3 length equals 13 residues. These sequences were also reported in another study, on human thymus T cells. That work contributes: Donors were healthy Finnish babies undergoing corrective operations for congenital heart defects. Surgeons resected thymus tissue during corrective heart surgery. Among thymic and blood repertoires, usage of V and J genes appeared biased.

What was sequenced was thymocytes. The chain has TRBV25-1 and TRBJ1-1; possible D gene TRBD1, 5 bases. The TCR originated in a girl under two years old with a congenital heart defect. CDR3 region: CASSEASGGRAFF. For the CDR3, the DNA is TGTGCCAGCAGTGAGGCTTCGGGGGGGAGAGCTTTCTTT.